The clone carrying this T cell receptor beta chain was found a few times. Seattle participants joined during active infection and were tracked over time. The data were obtained in a study of blood T cell repertoires in COVID-19. Whole-study context: Material from acute and convalescent COVID-19 was sourced from the United States, Italy and Spain. PBMCs, B-cell-depleted T cells, or T cells were the source of the cDNA or gDNA that made up the material.

Deletions cut 0 bases from V and 1 base from J, with 13 bases between. Germline lookup yields CDR1 SGHRS and CDR2 YFSETQ. The CDR3 length is 16 residues. Sequenced by immunoSEQ multiplex PCR; TCRdb stores in-frame clones only, minus some. Of 200,000 to 250,000 clones listed, roughly 85% are singletons. The receptor was derived from a man aged 45-65 years with COVID-19, enrolled during active disease. The chain links TRBV5-1 to TRBJ1-1; D gene unclear. Input material: peripheral blood. CDR3 nucleotide sequence: TGCGCCAGCAGCTTGGGAGGGTCCACCGGGAACACTGAAGCTTTCTTT. Translating it yields CASSLGGSTGNTEAFF.